Presented here are 27 T cell receptor beta chains from one specimen sequenced in a study of cytomegalovirus exposure and HLA in healthy donors. Sequencing used immunoSEQ multiplex PCR; TCRdb keeps in-frame clones, though not all of them. Among hundreds of thousands of clones listed, roughly 84% were seen once. The sample consisted of PBMCs. The receptors stem from a woman in her late teens or twenties in good health and CMV-seropositive.

The rearrangement uses TRBV16 and TRBJ2-7; 7 nucleotides agree with TRBD2. Trimming removed 3 bases from V and 2 bases from J; junction bases left unmatched: 7. CDR3 length: 15 residues. Germline-derived CDR1 and CDR2 are KGHSY and FQNENV. This CDR3 is CASSQLRESTYEQYF. The CDR3 region has the DNA TGTGCCAGCAGCCAGTTGCGGGAGTCAACCTACGAGCAGTACTTC.

The CDR3 loop is CASSLVAGDTEAFF. The CDR3 DNA follows: TGTGCCAGCAGCTTGGTGGCAGGGGACACTGAAGCTTTCTTT. The chain has TRBV5-4 and TRBJ1-1, with D perhaps TRBD1 (6 bases). The CDR3 runs to 14 residues. The V end lost 0 bases, the J end lost 3 bases, and 9 bases lay between the germline ends. Germline V gene lookup returns CDR1 SGHNT and CDR2 YYREEE (reference sequence).

In this sample, this clone turned up once. V usage is TRBV12-5 and J usage is TRBJ2-5; D may be TRBD1 (5 bases). CDR1 and CDR2 (germline): LGHNT, FRNRAP. CDR3 length: 15 residues. Trimming shortened V by 4 bases and J by 2 bases, and 14 bases separated the two germline ends. The CDR3 DNA follows: TGTGCTAGTGGTTCCCAGACAGTTACTCAAGAGACCCAGTACTTC. This gives the protein CASGSQTVTQETQYF. Full variable domain (outside the CDR3, taken from reference TRBV12-5 and TRBJ2-5): DARVTQTPRHKVTEMGQEVTMRCQPILGHNTVFWYRQTMMQGLELLAYFRNRAPLDDSGMPKDRFSAEMPDATLATLKIQPSEPRDSAVYFCASGSQTVTQETQYFGPGTRLLVL.

This CDR3 reads CASSPSGQRAYEQYF. As DNA, the CDR3 is TGTGCCAGCTCACCTTCCGGACAGCGAGCCTACGAGCAGTACTTC. The chain joins TRBV18 to TRBJ2-7; weak D call: TRBD1 (6 bases). Trimming removed 3 bases from V and 2 bases from J, with 14 bases in between. Germline V gene sequence: CDR1 KGHSH, CDR2 LQKENI. This CDR3 region has 15 residues.

The chain recombines TRBV2 with TRBJ2-1; the D gene is possibly TRBD2 (5 bases). Trimming shortened V by 5 bases and J by 7 bases, and 9 bases separated the two germline ends. The CDR3 covers 12 residues. CDR1 and CDR2 from the germline V gene are SNHLY and FYNNEI. CDR3 nucleotides: TGTGCCAGCAGTAGCGAGGGTAATGAGCAGTTCTTC. Translation gives CASSSEGNEQFF.

The rearrangement uses TRBV7-8 and TRBJ2-3; TRBD2 matches 10 bases. The germline V gene has CDR1 SGHVS and CDR2 FQNEAQ. V was pared by 1 base and J by 3 bases, with 1 base of the junction left unmatched. There are 15 residues in the CDR3. CDR3 loop: CASSLGTSGTDTQYF. The CDR3 DNA follows: TGTGCCAGCAGCTTAGGGACTAGCGGAACAGATACGCAGTATTTT.

This chain uses TRBV30 with TRBJ2-1; maybe TRBD2 (5 bases). The V end was cut by 2 bases, the J end by 6 bases, with 5 bases between. CDR1 and CDR2 from the germline V gene are GTSNPN and SVGIG (reference sequence). The CDR3 covers 11 residues. CDR3 region: CAWSSGNEQFF. CDR3 nucleotide sequence: TGTGCCTGGAGTAGCGGCAATGAGCAGTTCTTC.

This chain links TRBV28 with TRBJ2-2; D is unclear. The germline V gene has CDR1 MDHEN and CDR2 SYDVKM. Trimming removed 1 base at V and 5 bases at J, with 8 bases between. The CDR3 extends over 14 amino acids. CDR3 sequence reads: CASSLSRWTGELFF. The CDR3 DNA is TGTGCCAGCAGTTTATCTCGGTGGACCGGGGAGCTGTTTTTT.

This clone was seen a few times. This chain links TRBV7-9 with TRBJ2-7; no clear D gene. The V gene's germline CDR1 is SEHNR and CDR2 FQNEAQ (reference sequence). Trimming cost V 7 bases and J 5 bases, with 18 bases left between them. The CDR3 has 14 residues. CDR3 nucleotides: TGTGCCAGCACAATCGGTACCTCTTACCACGAGCAGTACTTC. Translation: CASTIGTSYHEQYF.

The CDR3 coding sequence is TGTGCCAGCAGCTCCCACAGCGGGAGGGTCGGCGAGCAGTACTTC. Translated, it gives CASSSHSGRVGEQYF. This chain connects TRBV5-4 to TRBJ2-7; 10 positions match TRBD2. Germline-derived CDR1 and CDR2 are SGHNT and YYREEE (reference sequence). The CDR3 totals 15 residues. With V trimmed by 3 bases and J by 6 bases, 9 bases remained unmatched.

The chain links TRBV4-2 to TRBJ1-1, with TRBD1 as a possible D gene (6 bases). Trimming removed 2 bases from V and 3 bases from J, with 7 bases in between. Germline V gene lookup returns CDR1 LGHNA and CDR2 YNFKEQ. CDR3 size: 13 residues. CDR3 loop: CASSQTGYTEAFF. DNA of the CDR3: TGTGCCAGCAGCCAAACAGGGTACACTGAAGCTTTCTTT.

Here the CDR3 DNA reads TGTGCCAGCACACGTACAGGGGGAATGAGCACTGAAGCTTTCTTT. This translates into CASTRTGGMSTEAFF. The chain carries TRBV5-5 and TRBJ1-1, with 8 bases matching TRBD1. The CDR3 extends over 15 amino acids. The V gene's germline CDR1 is SGHKS and CDR2 YYEKEE (reference sequence). V gave up 6 bases and J gave up 4 bases; unmatched junction bases: 11.

V is TRBV10-3 and J is TRBJ1-3; weak D call: TRBD1 (5 bases). V lost 5 bases and J lost 0, with 11 bases in between. Looked up from germline, CDR1 is ENHRY and CDR2 is SYGVKD. The CDR3 is made up of 15 amino acids. The CDR3 reads CAISPEGVSGNTIYF. DNA of the CDR3: TGTGCCATCAGTCCCGAAGGGGTCTCTGGAAACACCATATATTTT.

The CDR3 sequence: CASSQGRSGNTIYF. In nucleotides, the CDR3 is TGTGCCAGCAGTCAGGGTCGCTCTGGAAACACCATATATTTT. V is TRBV27 and J is TRBJ1-3, with D perhaps matching TRBD1 (5 bases). The V gene lost 5 bases and the J gene lost 0 bases, with 8 bases spanning the gap. CDR1 is MNHEY and CDR2 is SMNVEV in the germline V gene (reference sequence). The length of the CDR3 is 14 residues.

This clone was counted once. V and J are TRBV28 and TRBJ1-1, with 7 bases that match TRBD1. Looked up from germline, CDR1 is MDHEN and CDR2 is SYDVKM. There are 14 residues in the CDR3. After removal of 11 bases from V and 0 bases from J, the junction contained 9 bases not matched to a gene. CDR3 sequence reads: CAAVAGGLNTEAFF. In nucleotides, the CDR3 is TGTGCCGCGGTGGCAGGGGGATTGAACACTGAAGCTTTCTTT.

This chain connects TRBV28 to TRBJ1-3; D ambiguous. The CDR3 is 14 residues long. CDR1 and CDR2 (germline): MDHEN, SYDVKM. The V end lost 5 bases, the J end lost 0 bases, and 8 bases lay between the germline ends. For the CDR3, the DNA is TGTGCCAGCAGTACGACTTTCTCTGGAAACACCATATATTTT. Residues: CASSTTFSGNTIYF.

This chain uses TRBV5-6 with TRBJ1-5, with TRBD1 matching over 10 bases. The CDR3 is 16 residues long. After removal of 0 bases from V and 2 bases from J, the junction contained 2 bases not matched to a gene. CDR1 is SGHDT and CDR2 is YYEEEE in the germline V gene. CDR3 in DNA: TGTGCCAGCAGCTTGGCCGGGACAGGGGGCAATCAGCCCCAGCATTTT. It yields the protein CASSLAGTGGNQPQHF.

The gene calls are TRBV5-8 and TRBJ2-7; D might be TRBD1 (6 bases). Trimming stripped 4 bases from V and 0 bases from J, with 14 bases between. Germline CDR1 is SGHTS and CDR2 is YDEGEE. CDR3 length: 15 residues. The CDR3 is CASSGTDSVSYEQYF. The DNA for the CDR3 is TGTGCCAGCAGCGGGACGGACAGTGTCTCCTACGAGCAGTACTTC.

The chain combines TRBV27 with TRBJ2-1; TRBD2 aligns across 7 bases. V dropped 5 bases and J dropped 5; count of bases not matched to a gene: 6. Germline CDR1 reads MNHEY; CDR2 reads SMNVEV (reference sequence). The CDR3 is 14 residues long. Here the CDR3 reads CASSRGRDHNEQFF. In DNA, the CDR3 is TGTGCCAGCAGTCGGGGGAGGGACCACAATGAGCAGTTCTTC.

This chain joins TRBV4-1 and TRBJ1-1; D might be TRBD1 (5 bases). Germline assignment: CDR1 MGHRA and CDR2 YSYEKL. The CDR3 has 12 residues. Between the trimmed V and J ends, which lost 6 bases and 3 bases, there was a span of 8 bases. This CDR3 is CASRGEDTEAFF. CDR3 in DNA: TGCGCCAGCAGGGGGGAGGACACTGAAGCTTTCTTT.

This clone appeared a few times. This chain connects TRBV9 to TRBJ2-1; 11 positions match TRBD2. The V gene's germline CDR1 is SGDLS and CDR2 YYNGEE. Germline trimming cut 1 base from V and 9 bases from J; bases unmatched to any gene: 6. The CDR3 is made up of 15 amino acids. The CDR3 protein is CASSVSLAGGLEQFF. The CDR3 region has the DNA TGTGCCAGCAGCGTAAGCCTAGCGGGAGGTCTTGAGCAGTTCTTC.

The chain combines TRBV2 with TRBJ2-7; the D is unclear. Trimming removed 2 bases from V and 5 bases from J, with 16 bases in between. The CDR3 covers 15 residues. Germline values: CDR1 SNHLY, CDR2 FYNNEI. The CDR3 reads CASSERETAANEQYF. The CDR3, as DNA: TGTGCCAGCAGTGAAAGAGAGACGGCGGCGAACGAGCAGTACTTC. The full variable domain, rest sourced from reference TRBV2 and TRBJ2-7, is EPEVTQTPSHQVTQMGQEVILRCVPISNHLYFYWYRQILGQKVEFLVSFYNNEISEKSEIFDDQFSVERPDGSNFTLKIRSTKLEDSAMYFCASSERETAANEQYFGPGTRLTVT.

The chain couples TRBV28 to TRBJ2-1; 9 bases map to TRBD2. This CDR3 contains 12 residues. The germline gives CDR1 MDHEN, CDR2 SYDVKM. The ends lost 5 bases at V and 10 bases at J; junction bases unmatched: 3. CDR3 sequence (DNA): TGTGCCAGCAGTCCTCTAGCGGGAGAGCAGTTCTTC. As protein: CASSPLAGEQFF.

The CDR3 protein is CASSQDRGLEKLFF. DNA for the CDR3: TGTGCCAGCAGCCAGGACAGGGGGCTTGAAAAACTGTTTTTT. The rearrangement uses TRBV7-2 and TRBJ1-4, with 11 positions matching TRBD1. Trimming took 5 bases from V and 7 from J; bases not matched to a gene: 3. Germline lookup yields CDR1 SGHTA and CDR2 FQGNSA. The CDR3 length is 14 residues.

The chain is built from TRBV5-1 and TRBJ1-1, with D unclear. This CDR3 region has 11 residues. V was cut by 0 bases and J by 6 bases, with 3 bases left in between. The germline V gene has CDR1 SGHRS and CDR2 YFSETQ. The CDR3 spells CASSLVAEAFF. DNA of the CDR3: TGCGCCAGCAGCTTGGTAGCTGAAGCTTTCTTT.

The V call is TRBV5-6, the J call TRBJ1-4; D gene uncertain. The V end was cut by 2 bases, the J end by 0 bases, with 11 bases between. The germline CDR1 and CDR2 sequences are SGHDT and YYEEEE. The CDR3 spans 16 residues. The chain's CDR3 is CASSFLQPTTNEKLFF. The DNA of the CDR3 is TGTGCCAGCAGCTTTTTACAGCCGACAACTAATGAAAAACTGTTTTTT.

V and J are TRBV5-6 and TRBJ2-3; 7 bases match TRBD2. Trimming cost V 0 bases and J 5 bases; bases outside gene matches: 6. This CDR3 comprises 15 residues. CDR1 SGHDT and CDR2 YYEEEE come from the germline V gene. The CDR3 region is CASSLVGGGVDTQYF. Here the CDR3 DNA reads TGTGCCAGCAGCTTGGTCGGGGGAGGGGTAGATACGCAGTATTTT. Looking up the rest from reference TRBV5-6 and TRBJ2-3 gives the full variable domain: DAGVTQSPTHLIKTRGQQVTLRCSPKSGHDTVSWYQQALGQGPQFIFQYYEEEERQRGNFPDRFSGHQFPNYSSELNVNALLLGDSALYLCASSLVGGGVDTQYFGPGTRLTVL.